This T cell receptor (beta chain) was found in a study of blood T cells in healthy people across ages. Turning to the study itself: Through template switching, about one barcoded beta molecule was captured per two T cells, as measured in model experiments.

General study findings and limits: As naive T cell percentage varied, TCR beta diversity correlated strongly with it.

Concerning this clonotype: Its specificity is not known.

CDR3 length: 15 residues. Trimming took 5 bases from V and 2 from J, leaving 13 bases between them. The germline V gene encodes CDR1 SNHLY and CDR2 FYNNEI. A second PCR, run for about 6 to 12 cycles, used a sample-barcoded 5' primer plus a J-beta primer mix. Each CDR3 protein gets one entry after TCRdb re-called the 5' RACE reads with MiXCR. The table shows around 690,000 distinct CDR3 sequences, with approximately 59% occurring only once. The source material was blood. This chain joins TRBV2 and TRBJ2-1; D may be TRBD1 or TRBD2 (5 bases each). This TCR was sampled from a man aged 60 to 69 in good health. CDR3 nucleotide sequence: TGTGCCAGCAGTTACCGGGACGGGACCTACAATGAGCAGTTCTTC. Translation gives CASSYRDGTYNEQFF.